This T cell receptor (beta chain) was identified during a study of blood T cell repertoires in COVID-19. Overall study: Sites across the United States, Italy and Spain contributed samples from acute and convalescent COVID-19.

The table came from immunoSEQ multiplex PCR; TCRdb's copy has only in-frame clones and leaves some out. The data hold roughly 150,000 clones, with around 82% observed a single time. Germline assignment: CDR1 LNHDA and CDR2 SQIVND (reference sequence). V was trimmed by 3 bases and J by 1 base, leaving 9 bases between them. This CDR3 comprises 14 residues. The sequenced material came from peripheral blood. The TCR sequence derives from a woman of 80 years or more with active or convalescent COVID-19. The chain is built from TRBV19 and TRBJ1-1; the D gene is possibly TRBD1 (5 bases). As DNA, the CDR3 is TGTGCCAGTAGTATCTTTGGACAGAACACTGAAGCTTTCTTT. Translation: CASSIFGQNTEAFF.